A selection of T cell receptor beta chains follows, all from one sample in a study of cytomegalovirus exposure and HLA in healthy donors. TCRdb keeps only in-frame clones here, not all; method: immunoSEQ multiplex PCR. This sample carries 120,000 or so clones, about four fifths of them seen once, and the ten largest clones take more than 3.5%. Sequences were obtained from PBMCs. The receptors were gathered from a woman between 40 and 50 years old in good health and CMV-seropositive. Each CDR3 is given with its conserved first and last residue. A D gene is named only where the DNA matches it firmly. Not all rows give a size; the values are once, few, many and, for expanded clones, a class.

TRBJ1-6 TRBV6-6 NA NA TGTGCCAGCTCCCTCGGCCCGGGACATTATAATTCACCCCTCCACTTT CASSLGPGHYNSPLHF
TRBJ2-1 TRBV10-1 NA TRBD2 TGCGCCAGCAGTCACCAGGGTCAAAGCGGGAGCCCCTACAATGAGCAGTTCTTC CASSHQGQSGSPYNEQFF
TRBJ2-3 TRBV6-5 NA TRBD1 TGTGCCAGCAGTTACTTCACAGGGGGGACGACAGATACGCAGTATTTT CASSYFTGGTTDTQYF
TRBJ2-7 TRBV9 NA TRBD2 TGTGCCAGCAGCGTACTAGCGGGAGAGAGCGAGCAGTACTTC CASSVLAGESEQYF
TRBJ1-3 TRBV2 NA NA TGTGCCAGCGGGACAACTCGAAACACCATATATTTT CASGTTRNTIYF
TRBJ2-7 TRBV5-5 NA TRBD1 TGTGCCAGCAGTTTGACAGGGAGCTCCTACGAGCAGTACTTC CASSLTGSSYEQYF
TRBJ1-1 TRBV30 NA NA TGTGCCTGGAGTGTACACAGGGATACTTATGAAGCTTTCTTT CAWSVHRDTYEAFF
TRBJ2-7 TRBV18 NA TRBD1 TGTGCCAGCTCATCTTTGGGACAGGGAGTCAACGAGCAGTACTTC CASSSLGQGVNEQYF
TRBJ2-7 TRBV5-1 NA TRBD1 TGCGCCAGCAGCCAGACGACAGGGGGCGGCGAGCAGTACTTC CASSQTTGGGEQYF
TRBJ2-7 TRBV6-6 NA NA TGTGCCAGCAGCCGAGGGGGGGCGACGCTAACCGAGCAGTACTTC CASSRGGATLTEQYF
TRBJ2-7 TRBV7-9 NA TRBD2 TGTTCCAGCACCCTAGCGGGAGAGGCCTACGAGCAGTACTTC CSSTLAGEAYEQYF
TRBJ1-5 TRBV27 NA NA TGTGCCAGCAGTTTAGGCGGATTCAATCAGCCCCAGCATTTT CASSLGGFNQPQHF
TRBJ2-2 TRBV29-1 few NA TGCAGCGTTCCCCATTCAGGGACCGGGGAGCTGTTTTTT CSVPHSGTGELFF
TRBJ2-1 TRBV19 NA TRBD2 TGTGCCAGTAGTATGCAGCGGGAGTACAATGAGCAGTTCTTC CASSMQREYNEQFF
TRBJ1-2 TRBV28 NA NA TGTGCCAGCAAAGGGAGTGGCTACACCTTC CASKGSGYTF
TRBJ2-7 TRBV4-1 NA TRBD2 TGCGCCAGCAGCCAAGATCTAACCCTAGCGGGGGGGATAGGGTACGAGCAGTACTTC CASSQDLTLAGGIGYEQYF
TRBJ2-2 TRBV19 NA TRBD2 TGTGCCAGTAGTATAGGGCGGGGGGCGAGGACCGGGGAGCTGTTTTTT CASSIGRGARTGELFF
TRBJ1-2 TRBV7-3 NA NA TGTGCCAGCAGCCCGTATTCCGGGGCTAACTATGGCTACACCTTC CASSPYSGANYGYTF
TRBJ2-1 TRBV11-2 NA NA TGTGCCAGCAGCTTAGTCGGGGGCAATGAGCAGTTCTTC CASSLVGGNEQFF
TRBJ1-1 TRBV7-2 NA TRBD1 TGTGCCAGCAGCTTTGAAACCGGGACAGGGAGTACTGAAGCTTTCTTT CASSFETGTGSTEAFF
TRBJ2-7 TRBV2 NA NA TGTGCCAGCAGTGCAGTCTACGAGCAGTACTTC CASSAVYEQYF
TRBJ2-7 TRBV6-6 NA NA TGTGCCAGCAGTCACCCCACAGCAGGGAACTACGAGCAGTACTTC CASSHPTAGNYEQYF
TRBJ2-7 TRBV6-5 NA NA TGTGCCAGCAGTACCGATCGGGGTTCATACTGGGAGCAGTACTTC CASSTDRGSYWEQYF
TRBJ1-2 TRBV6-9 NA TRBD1 TGTGCCAGCAGAAACCGGGACAGCCAAAGTTATAACTATGGCTACACCTTC CASRNRDSQSYNYGYTF
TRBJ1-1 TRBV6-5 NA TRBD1 TGTGCCAGCAGTCACAGCTACGACAGGGAGGCTTTCTTT CASSHSYDREAFF
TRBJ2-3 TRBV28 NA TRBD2 TGTGCCAGCAAACTACCGGGACTAGCGATGGATACGCAGTATTTT CASKLPGLAMDTQYF
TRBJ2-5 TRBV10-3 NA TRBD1 TGTGCCATCAGTGAAGTTGGGACAGGGGGGAGTGAGACCCAGTACTTC CAISEVGTGGSETQYF
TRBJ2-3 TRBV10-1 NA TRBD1 TGCGCCAGCAGTGAAGGACAGGTTACAGATACGCAGTATTTT CASSEGQVTDTQYF
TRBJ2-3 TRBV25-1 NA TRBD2 TGTGCCAGCAGTGACGGGACTAGCGGGACCCCAGATACGCAGTATTTT CASSDGTSGTPDTQYF
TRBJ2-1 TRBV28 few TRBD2 TGTGCCAGCAGCCCCGCTGGGAGGGCCTACAATGAGCAGTTCTTC CASSPAGRAYNEQFF
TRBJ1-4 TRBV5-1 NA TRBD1 TGCGCCAGCAGCTTACAGGGGGCTAATGAAAAACTGTTTTTT CASSLQGANEKLFF
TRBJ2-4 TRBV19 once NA TGTGCCAGTAGTATTCCGGGAAGAGCCAAAAACATTCAGTACTTC CASSIPGRAKNIQYF
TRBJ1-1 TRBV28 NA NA TGTGCCAGCAACCTAGGAGGGGCTGAAGCTTTCTTT CASNLGGAEAFF
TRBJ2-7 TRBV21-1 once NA TGTGCCAGCAGCAATCATCGTGACTCCCTATCCAGAACCGAGCAGTACTTC CASSNHRDSLSRTEQYF
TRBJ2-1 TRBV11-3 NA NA TGTGCCAGCAGCTTAGATCACAGGGAAGATGAGCAGTTCTTC CASSLDHREDEQFF
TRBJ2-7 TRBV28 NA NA TGTGCCAGCAGCCCCTCCGTGGACGGGGAGTACTTC CASSPSVDGEYF
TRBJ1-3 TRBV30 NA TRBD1 TGTGCCTGGATCCCCTCCGGGACAGGGGTAAACACCATATATTTT CAWIPSGTGVNTIYF
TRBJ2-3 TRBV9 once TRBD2 TGTGCCAGCAGCTTTACTAGCGGGAGGGATACGCAGTATTTT CASSFTSGRDTQYF
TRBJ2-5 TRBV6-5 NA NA TGTGCCAGCAGTCGCACGACAGCGTACCAAGAGACCCAGTACTTC CASSRTTAYQETQYF
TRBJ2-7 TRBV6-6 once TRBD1 TGTGCCAGCAGTTGGACAGGGAAGGACGAGCAGTACTTC CASSWTGKDEQYF